Below, 8 T cell receptor beta chains from the same sample are listed, as sequenced in a study of regulatory T cells in long-lasting Graves disease. The time point is: persistent/refractory GD, antithyroid drugs over 5 years with positive TRAb. RNA isolated from PBMCs was used to make the TCR library. For TCR beta, libraries came from iRepertoire HTBI primers and Arm-PCR of CDR3 regions. Each CDR3 protein is one row after TCRdb ran MiXCR on the multiplex PCR reads. The data contain some 280,000 distinct CDR3 sequences, approximately 20% of them singletons. The sample in question was peripheral blood mononuclear cells (PBMCs), obtained when the disease was refractory, from a patient treated with antithyroid drugs. These receptor sequences come from a female donor with Graves disease.

To note about this clonotype: A much larger clone differs from this one at a single base, so this may be a read error. The chain employs TRBV27 and TRBJ2-7; D perhaps matches TRBD1 (5 bases). CDR3 size: 13 residues. The ends were cut back, 4 bases at V and 6 bases at J, with 13 bases in the middle. Germline lookup yields CDR1 MNHEY and CDR2 SMNVEV (reference sequence). CDR3 nucleotide sequence: TGTGCCAGCAGTTCGGACAACCTATTCGAGCAGTACTTC. It codes for CASSSDNLFEQYF.

This clonotype was picked up a small number of times. The chain couples TRBV6-2 or TRBV6-3 to TRBJ2-7; 9 bases map to TRBD1. The V and J ends lost 3 bases and 4 bases, in that order; junction bases with no gene match: 7. The CDR3 totals 15 residues. From germline, CDR1 is MNHEY and CDR2 SVGEGT. The chain's CDR3 is CASSYNRDRVYEQYF. The DNA of the CDR3 is TGTGCCAGCAGTTATAACCGGGACAGGGTTTACGAGCAGTACTTC.

There are many counts of this clonotype. The rearrangement uses TRBV20-1 and TRBJ1-2; D not certain. Germline CDR1 DFQATT, CDR2 SNEGSKA (reference sequence). Trimming took off 6 bases at V and 4 bases at J, with 15 bases between the two ends. The CDR3 is 13 residues long. CDR3 nucleotides: TGCAGTGCCGTTTCGGGTCGAGGCTATGGCTACACCTTC. Amino acid sequence: CSAVSGRGYGYTF.

This clonotype occurred a few times. The rearrangement uses TRBV7-9 and TRBJ1-2; D remains unclear. Trimming removed 4 bases at V and 7 bases at J, with 13 bases between. Looked up from germline, CDR1 is SEHNR and CDR2 is FQNEAQ (reference sequence). The CDR3 is 13 amino acids. CDR3 DNA: TGTGCCAGCAGCTCCAACGACTGGTTTGGCTACACCTTC. It codes for CASSSNDWFGYTF.

A remark on this clonotype: This may come from a read error, since a much larger clone is one base off. The chain has TRBV7-9 and TRBJ1-6; D ambiguous. CDR1 is SEHNR and CDR2 is FQNEAQ in the germline V gene (reference sequence). V was trimmed by 1 base and J by 8 bases, leaving 0 bases between them. The CDR3 covers 11 residues. The CDR3, as DNA: TGTGCCAGCAGCTTAGATTCACCCCTCCACTTT. As protein: CASSLDSPLHF.

This clonotype was picked up a small number of times. The rearrangement joins TRBV27 to TRBJ2-5; TRBD2 is a possible D gene (7 bases). Germline V CDR1 and CDR2: MNHEY, SMNVEV (reference sequence). The CDR3 length is 14 residues. V lost 2 bases and J 5 bases, leaving 12 bases between the germline ends. CDR3 nucleotide sequence: TGTGCCAGCAGTTTAGCTAGGGGGGGTGAGACCCAGTACTTC. Its protein product is CASSLARGGETQYF.

This clonotype was seen at least ten times. The V and J genes are TRBV7-9 and TRBJ2-5; either TRBD1 or TRBD2 may supply D (6 bases each). This CDR3 has 15 residues. Trimming stripped 8 bases from V and 4 bases from J, with 20 bases between. The V gene's germline CDR1 is SEHNR and CDR2 FQNEAQ (reference sequence). CDR3 sequence: CASGPDRSGGETQYF. CDR3 DNA: TGTGCCAGCGGCCCTGACAGGTCCGGGGGAGAGACCCAGTACTTC.

This clonotype was seen only a few times. This chain connects TRBV27 to TRBJ1-6, with D perhaps TRBD1 (6 bases). Germline V gene data show CDR1 as MNHEY and CDR2 as SMNVEV (reference sequence). CDR3 length equals 13 residues. The V end was cut by 6 bases, the J end by 9 bases, with 12 bases between. The CDR3 bases are TGTGCCAGCAGCCGAAGGGGGTCTTCACCCCTCCACTTT. Protein: CASSRRGSSPLHF.